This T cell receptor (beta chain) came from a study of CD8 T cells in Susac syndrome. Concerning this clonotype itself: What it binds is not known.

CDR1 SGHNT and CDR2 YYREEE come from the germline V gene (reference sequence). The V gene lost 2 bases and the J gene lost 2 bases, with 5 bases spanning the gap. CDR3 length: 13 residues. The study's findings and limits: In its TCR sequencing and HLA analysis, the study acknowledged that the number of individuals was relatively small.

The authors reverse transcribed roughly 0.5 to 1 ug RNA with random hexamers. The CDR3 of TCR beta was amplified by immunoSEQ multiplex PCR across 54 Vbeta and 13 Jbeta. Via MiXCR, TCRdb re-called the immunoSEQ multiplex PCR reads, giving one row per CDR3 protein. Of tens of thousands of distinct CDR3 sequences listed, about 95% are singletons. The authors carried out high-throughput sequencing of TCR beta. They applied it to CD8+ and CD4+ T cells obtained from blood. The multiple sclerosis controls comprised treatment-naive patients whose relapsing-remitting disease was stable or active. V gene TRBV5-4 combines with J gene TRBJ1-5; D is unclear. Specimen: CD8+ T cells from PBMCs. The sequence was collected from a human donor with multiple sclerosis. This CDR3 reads CASSFLRNQPQHF. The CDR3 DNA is TGTGCCAGCAGCTTCCTTCGCAATCAGCCCCAGCATTTT.